The source of this T cell receptor (beta chain) is a study of T cell responses to AZD1222 COVID-19 vaccine. Second-dose intervals of approximately 4 or approximately 12 weeks were pooled. This CDR3 is built from 12 residues. V lost 6 bases, J lost 2 bases, and 10 bases lay in between. Germline V gene lookup returns CDR1 SQVTM and CDR2 ANQGSEA. The data were produced by immunoSEQ multiplex PCR, yet TCRdb's version contains in-frame clones alone and is incomplete. The profile shows 95,000 to 100,000 clones, around 87% of them singletons. Sequenced here: peripheral blood, sampled 28 days after the second AZD1222 dose. This chain uses TRBV29-1 with TRBJ2-5; a possible D gene is TRBD2 (6 bases). The source is an adult who received the AZD1222 COVID-19 vaccine. Here the CDR3 DNA reads TGCAGCGTCGGACTAACACAAGAGACCCAGTACTTC. Translating gives CSVGLTQETQYF.